This TCR beta chain was sequenced in a study of blood T cell repertoires in COVID-19. Turning to the study itself: Sites in the United States, Italy and Spain provided acute and convalescent COVID-19 samples. Sources were T cells, B-cell-depleted T cells, or PBMCs; the material itself was cDNA or gDNA.

In the study's own analysis: The assay estimated nucleated cells by amplifying reference gene primers. The protocol was immunoSEQ multiplex PCR, while the TCRdb copy is restricted to in-frame clones and leaves out a portion. D and trimming come from the DNA, and the V and J calls and clone size come from that table. Of some 88,000 clones in the sample, 70% to 80% were seen once. The CDR3 runs 12 residues. After removal of 10 bases from V and 4 bases from J, the junction contained 6 bases not matched to a gene. Germline-derived CDR1 and CDR2 are SNHLY and FYNNEI. The sequencing sample was made of peripheral blood. This receptor was taken from a human donor in a cohort sampled during active COVID-19. The rearrangement links TRBV2 to TRBJ2-7; TRBD1 matches at 8 bases. CDR3 nucleotide sequence: TGTGCCATCGGGACAGGTGGTTACGAGCAGTACTTC. Amino acid sequence: CAIGTGGYEQYF.